Listed here are 28 T cell receptor beta chains from one sample, sequenced in a study of T cell responses to AZD1222 COVID-19 vaccine. Assay used: immunoSEQ multiplex PCR; TCRdb lists only in-frame clones, some missing. Of 150,000 to 200,000 clones in the sample, about 90% were seen once. The specimen was peripheral blood, collected 28 days after the second AZD1222 dose. Every receptor here comes from an adult who received the AZD1222 COVID-19 vaccine.

This rearrangement joins TRBV18 to TRBJ1-6; D is perhaps TRBD1 (6 bases). The CDR3 runs 14 residues. Germline assignment: CDR1 KGHSH and CDR2 LQKENI. The V gene lost 6 bases and the J gene lost 10 bases, with 16 bases spanning the gap. This CDR3 reads CASSTGTKGSPLHF. CDR3 coding DNA: TGTGCCAGCTCGACCGGGACAAAGGGGTCACCCCTCCACTTT.

The chain uses TRBV5-5 and TRBJ2-5; TRBD1 is a possible D gene (6 bases). V was trimmed by 1 base and J by 1 base, leaving 11 bases between them. Germline CDR1 and CDR2: SGHKS and YYEKEE (reference sequence). The CDR3 totals 15 residues. The CDR3 bases are TGTGCCAGCAGCTTGCCACAGGGCCTCCAAGAGACCCAGTACTTC. This encodes CASSLPQGLQETQYF.

V is TRBV28 and J is TRBJ2-1, with 13 bases fitting TRBD2. The CDR3 spans 17 residues. Germline trimming cut 4 bases from V and 8 bases from J; bases unmatched to any gene: 11. Germline-derived CDR1 and CDR2 are MDHEN and SYDVKM. The DNA of the CDR3 is TGTGCCAGCAGTTCAACTAGCGGGGGGGCGGTTATGGATGAGCAGTTCTTC. The encoded protein is CASSSTSGGAVMDEQFF.

The chain joins TRBV5-1 to TRBJ2-5; unclear D gene. Between the trimmed V and J ends, which lost 2 bases and 1 base, there was a span of 9 bases. CDR1 SGHRS and CDR2 YFSETQ come from the germline V gene. CDR3 size: 14 residues. This chain's CDR3 is CASSFGPPQETQYF. The CDR3 DNA is TGCGCCAGCAGCTTTGGGCCCCCCCAAGAGACCCAGTACTTC.

V and J are TRBV19 and TRBJ1-2; D remains unclear. The CDR3 consists of 13 residues. V was pared by 6 bases and J by 4 bases, with 12 bases between. Germline CDR1 and CDR2: LNHDA and SQIVND (reference sequence). The CDR3 coding sequence is TGTGCCAGTAGCCGGACTCGATCCTATGGCTACACCTTC. Amino acid sequence: CASSRTRSYGYTF.

The chain carries TRBV7-9 and TRBJ2-7; 10 bases are shared with TRBD2. Trimming cost V 5 bases and J 1 base; bases outside gene matches: 5. Germline CDR1 reads SEHNR; CDR2 reads FQNEAQ (reference sequence). The CDR3 is 15 residues long. The CDR3 here is CASSMRTSGSYEQYF. The CDR3 DNA is TGTGCCAGCAGCATGAGGACTAGCGGATCCTACGAGCAGTACTTC.

The chain carries TRBV19 and TRBJ1-2; possibly TRBD1 for D (5 bases). The CDR3 runs 15 residues. Trimming shortened V by 3 bases and J by 1 base, and 12 bases separated the two germline ends. Germline V gene lookup returns CDR1 LNHDA and CDR2 SQIVND (reference sequence). The CDR3: CASSMDGALNYGYTF. Here the CDR3 DNA reads TGTGCCAGTAGTATGGACGGGGCGCTTAACTATGGCTACACCTTC.

This clone was recorded a few times. This rearrangement joins TRBV6-6 to TRBJ1-1; the match to TRBD1 covers 9 bases. J was trimmed by 2 bases and V by 6 bases; bases with no gene match: 4. There are 14 residues in the CDR3. Germline loops: CDR1 MNHNY, CDR2 SVGAGI (reference sequence). The CDR3 region is CASRLQGANTEAFF. DNA for the CDR3: TGTGCCAGCAGGCTACAGGGGGCAAACACTGAAGCTTTCTTT.

The V gene is TRBV12-3 or TRBV12-4, the J gene TRBJ2-7; no definite D call. Between the trimmed V and J ends, which lost 6 bases and 2 bases, there was a span of 11 bases. The CDR3 consists of 13 residues. CDR3 nucleotides: TGTGCCAGCAGCCACGGATCCACCTACGAGCAGTACTTC. This translates into CASSHGSTYEQYF.

The chain employs TRBV27 and TRBJ2-7, with 9 bases matching TRBD2. Germline V gene data show CDR1 as MNHEY and CDR2 as SMNVEV (reference sequence). The CDR3 length is 16 residues. V dropped 1 base and J dropped 6; count of bases not matched to a gene: 10. CDR3 protein: CASSLFAGGPWGEQYF. CDR3 nucleotide sequence: TGTGCCAGCAGTTTATTTGCGGGGGGGCCCTGGGGCGAGCAGTACTTC.

The chain employs TRBV2 and TRBJ2-3; the match to TRBD2 covers 8 bases. The CDR3 covers 14 residues. The trim removed 4 bases at V and 1 base at J, leaving 1 base unmatched. CDR1 is SNHLY and CDR2 is FYNNEI in the germline V gene. The CDR3 region has the DNA TGTGCCAGCAGTGGGCGGGGGGGCACAGATACGCAGTATTTT. Translating it yields CASSGRGGTDTQYF.

The chain carries TRBV2 and TRBJ1-1, with D tentatively TRBD1 (5 bases). CDR3 length: 14 amino acids. V lost 9 bases and J lost 7, with 21 bases in between. CDR1 and CDR2 (germline): SNHLY, FYNNEI. The CDR3 nucleotides read TGTGCCAGGGACCAGGGTGATCGGACTGGTGAAGCTTTCTTT. Its translation is CARDQGDRTGEAFF.

This chain links TRBV7-9 with TRBJ2-2; 9 bases align to TRBD1. CDR1 and CDR2 (germline): SEHNR, FQNEAQ (reference sequence). This CDR3 contains 15 residues. Germline trimming cut 4 bases from V and 7 bases from J; bases unmatched to any gene: 7. CDR3 sequence reads: CASSSGTGGNGELFF. In nucleotides, the CDR3 is TGTGCCAGCAGCTCGGGCACAGGGGGCAACGGGGAGCTGTTTTTT.

V and J are TRBV5-1 and TRBJ2-2; perhaps TRBD1 as D (5 bases). The CDR3 extends over 14 amino acids. Trimming cost V 1 base and J 4 bases, with 8 bases left between them. Germline CDR1 is SGHRS and CDR2 is YFSETQ. CDR3 nucleotides: TGCGCCAGCAGCTTGTCAGGGTCCACCGGGGAGCTGTTTTTT. Its protein is CASSLSGSTGELFF.

In its sample, this clone was seen once. The V call is TRBV6-6, the J call TRBJ1-2; D gene unclear. This CDR3 is 12 amino acids long. Germline V gene sequence: CDR1 MNHNY, CDR2 SVGAGI (reference sequence). Trimming pared 7 bases from V and 4 bases from J, leaving 10 bases between. The CDR3 spells CASKGGTYGYTF. The CDR3 region has the DNA TGTGCCAGCAAAGGCGGAACCTATGGCTACACCTTC.

Only one count was recorded for this clone. The rearrangement links TRBV10-3 to TRBJ2-2; no clear D. The V gene's germline CDR1 is ENHRY and CDR2 SYGVKD. The V and J ends lost 8 bases and 0 bases respectively, with 7 bases between them. The CDR3 is 13 residues long. For the CDR3, the DNA is TGTGCCATCGGTAAGGCGAACACCGGGGAGCTGTTTTTT. Its translation: CAIGKANTGELFF.

This chain joins TRBV19 and TRBJ1-1; TRBD1 is a possible D gene (5 bases). The CDR3 contains 14 residues. Trimming removed 4 bases from V and 0 bases from J, with 9 bases in between. Germline V gene lookup returns CDR1 LNHDA and CDR2 SQIVND (reference sequence). In DNA, the CDR3 is TGTGCCAGTAGTAAGGTCAGGGTGAACACTGAAGCTTTCTTT. It specifies CASSKVRVNTEAFF.

This clone was picked up one time. One junction end does not reproduce the germline sequence, and a read error may be involved. V usage is TRBV6-5 and J usage is TRBJ1-2, with 11 bases aligning to TRBD1. The CDR3 totals 14 residues. Germline V gene lookup returns CDR1 MNHEY and CDR2 SVGAGI. The CDR3 coding sequence is TGTGCCAGCAGTCCACCCCGGGACAGGGGGTCGGGGGCCTTC. Protein product: CASSPPRDRGSGAF.

The chain joins TRBV10-2 to TRBJ1-5; weak D call: TRBD1 (6 bases). Germline loops: CDR1 WSHSY, CDR2 SAAADI. The germline V and J ends were trimmed by 4 bases and 5 bases, with 15 bases remaining between them. This CDR3 has 15 amino acids. CDR3 sequence (DNA): TGCGCCAGCAGTGCCCAGGGGTCCCGTTATCAGCCCCAGCATTTT. This translates into CASSAQGSRYQPQHF.

The V gene is TRBV2, the J gene TRBJ1-2, with TRBD1 as a possible D gene (6 bases). V dropped 0 bases and J dropped 5 bases, with 10 bases sitting between them. The CDR3 covers 14 residues. Germline V gene lookup returns CDR1 SNHLY and CDR2 FYNNEI. CDR3 bases: TGTGCCAGCAGTGAAGCCAGGGGTGCTTATGGCTACACCTTC. It translates to CASSEARGAYGYTF.

The chain couples TRBV23-1 to TRBJ1-1, with D tentatively TRBD1 (6 bases). TRBV23-1 is given ORF status, its function remaining uncertain. Trimming took 9 bases from V and 0 from J, leaving 20 bases between them. The CDR3 runs to 16 residues. The CDR3 here is CARRTDKWEMNTEAFF. CDR3 in DNA: TGCGCCAGAAGGACAGACAAATGGGAGATGAACACTGAAGCTTTCTTT.

The chain uses TRBV2 and TRBJ1-1; D is uncertain. The CDR3 spans 14 residues. The V gene's germline CDR1 is SNHLY and CDR2 FYNNEI. Trimming took off 3 bases at V and 2 bases at J, with 10 bases between the two ends. CDR3 loop: CASSDTGANTEAFF. CDR3 bases: TGTGCCAGCAGTGATACGGGCGCCAACACTGAAGCTTTCTTT.

The rearrangement joins TRBV11-2 to TRBJ2-3; 7 bases align to TRBD2. J lost 2 bases, V lost 5 bases, and 7 bases had no gene match. This CDR3 region has 15 residues. CDR1 is SGHAT, CDR2 FQNNGV, per germline. The CDR3 reads CASSLLGGTTDTQYF. The CDR3 DNA reads TGTGCCAGCAGCCTCCTCGGGGGGACCACAGATACGCAGTATTTT.

V is TRBV18 and J is TRBJ1-3; D uncertain. The CDR3 extends over 16 amino acids. Germline loops: CDR1 KGHSH, CDR2 LQKENI. Trimming shortened V by 3 bases and J by 0 bases, and 12 bases separated the two germline ends. DNA for the CDR3: TGTGCCAGCTCACCGGGGTCTGGGAACTCTGGAAACACCATATATTTT. This gives the protein CASSPGSGNSGNTIYF.

Turning to this clone: Other DNA sequences in this specimen translate into the identical CDR3. V usage is TRBV18 and J usage is TRBJ2-1; D gene unclear. The CDR3 runs to 11 residues. Trimming stripped 3 bases from V and 9 bases from J, with 6 bases between. Germline CDR1 is KGHSH and CDR2 is LQKENI. Here the CDR3 DNA reads TGTGCCAGCTCACCCGATCGTGAGCAGTTCTTC. This sequence encodes CASSPDREQFF.

This clone was recorded once. V usage is TRBV5-5 and J usage is TRBJ1-2; tentatively, D is TRBD1 (6 bases). The CDR3 runs 14 residues. CDR1 SGHKS and CDR2 YYEKEE come from the germline V gene (reference sequence). Trimming took off 2 bases at V and 8 bases at J, with 16 bases between the two ends. The CDR3 DNA reads as TGTGCCAGCAGCTTTATTGGGGGCCCCCCGGGCTACACCTTC. Translating it yields CASSFIGGPPGYTF.

The rearrangement uses TRBV2 and TRBJ2-3; D unclear. Trimming cost V 1 base and J 8 bases, with 7 bases left between them. Germline CDR1 reads SNHLY; CDR2 reads FYNNEI. This CDR3 spans 12 amino acids. CDR3 protein: CASSEVAGTQYF. The CDR3 nucleotides are TGTGCCAGCAGTGAAGTGGCAGGTACGCAGTATTTT.

This chain connects TRBV2 to TRBJ2-7; D possibly uses TRBD1 or TRBD2 (5 bases each). V lost 2 bases and J 4 bases, leaving 12 bases between the germline ends. The CDR3 covers 14 residues. Germline V gene lookup returns CDR1 SNHLY and CDR2 FYNNEI. CDR3 sequence reads: CASSEPGTQYEQYF. CDR3 nucleotide sequence: TGTGCCAGCAGTGAACCGGGGACCCAATACGAGCAGTACTTC.